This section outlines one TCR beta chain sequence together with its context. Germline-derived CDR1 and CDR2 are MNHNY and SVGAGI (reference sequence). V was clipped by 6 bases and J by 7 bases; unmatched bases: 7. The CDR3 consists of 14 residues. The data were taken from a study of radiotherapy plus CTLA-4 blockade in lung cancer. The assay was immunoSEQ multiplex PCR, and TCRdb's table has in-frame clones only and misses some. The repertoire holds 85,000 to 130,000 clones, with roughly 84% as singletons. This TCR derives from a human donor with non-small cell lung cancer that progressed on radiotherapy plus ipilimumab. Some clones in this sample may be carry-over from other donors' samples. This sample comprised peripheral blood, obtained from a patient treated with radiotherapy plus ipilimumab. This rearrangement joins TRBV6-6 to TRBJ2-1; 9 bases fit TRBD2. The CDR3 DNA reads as TGTGCCAGCAGCGGGACTAGCTTCGGGAATGAGCAGTTCTTC. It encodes CASSGTSFGNEQFF.